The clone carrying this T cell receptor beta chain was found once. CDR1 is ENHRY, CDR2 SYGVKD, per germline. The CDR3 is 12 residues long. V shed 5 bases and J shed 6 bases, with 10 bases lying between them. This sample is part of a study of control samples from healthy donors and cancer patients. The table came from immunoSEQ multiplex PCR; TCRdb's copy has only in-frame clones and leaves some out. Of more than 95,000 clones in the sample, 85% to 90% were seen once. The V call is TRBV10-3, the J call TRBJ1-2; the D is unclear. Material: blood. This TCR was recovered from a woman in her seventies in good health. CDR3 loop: CAISPGEDGYTF. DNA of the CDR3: TGTGCCATCAGTCCCGGGGAGGATGGCTACACCTTC.